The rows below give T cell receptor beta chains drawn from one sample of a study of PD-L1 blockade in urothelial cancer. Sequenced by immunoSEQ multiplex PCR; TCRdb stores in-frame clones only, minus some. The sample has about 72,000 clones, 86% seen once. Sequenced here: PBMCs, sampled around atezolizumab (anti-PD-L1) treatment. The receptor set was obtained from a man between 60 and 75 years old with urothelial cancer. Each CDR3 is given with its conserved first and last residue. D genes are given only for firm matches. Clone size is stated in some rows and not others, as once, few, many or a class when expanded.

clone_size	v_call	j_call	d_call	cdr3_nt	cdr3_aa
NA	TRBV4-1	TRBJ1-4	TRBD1	TGCGCCAGCAGCCAAGGGGTTAGGGCTGCTGACAGGGCTGAAAAACTGTTTTTT	CASSQGVRAADRAEKLFF
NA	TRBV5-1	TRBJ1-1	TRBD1	TGCGCCAGCAGCTTGTACCCAGACAGGGGAGGCACTGAAGCTTTCTTT	CASSLYPDRGGTEAFF
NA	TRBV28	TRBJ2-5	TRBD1	TGTGCCACCCCGCCTGGGACAGGGGCGGAGACCCAGTACTTC	CATPPGTGAETQYF
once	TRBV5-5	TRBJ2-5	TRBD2	TGTGCCAGCAGCTTGCGGCTAGCGGGACTACAGACCCAGTACTTC	CASSLRLAGLQTQYF
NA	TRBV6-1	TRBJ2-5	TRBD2	TGTGCCAGCAGTGAACTGCCAGGCGGGGGGCCAGGCGGAACCCAGTACTTC	CASSELPGGGPGGTQYF
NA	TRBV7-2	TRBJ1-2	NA	TGTGCCAGCAGCTCCAGCCGGGGGGGCTATGGCTACACCTTC	CASSSSRGGYGYTF
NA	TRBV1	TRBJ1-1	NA	TGCACCAGCAGCCAAGATAGGGGGCCCCCTGACGTGAACACTGAAGCTTTCTTT	CTSSQDRGPPDVNTEAFF
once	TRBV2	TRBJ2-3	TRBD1	TGTGCCAGCAGGACAGGGGGATCAGATACGCAGTATTTT	CASRTGGSDTQYF
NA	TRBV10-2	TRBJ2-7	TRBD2	TGCGCCAGCAACCAGCGGGGCCTCTCCTACGAGCAGTACTTC	CASNQRGLSYEQYF
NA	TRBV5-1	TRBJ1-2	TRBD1	TGCGCCAGCAGCTTGGCCCCGGACAGGGGGCGTAGGTATGGCTACACCTTC	CASSLAPDRGRRYGYTF
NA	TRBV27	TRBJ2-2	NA	TGTGCCAGCAGTAAAGGGGTTGTGGTCACCGGGGAGCTGTTTTTT	CASSKGVVVTGELFF
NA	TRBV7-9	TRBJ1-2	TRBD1	TGTGCCAGCAGCACCGGACAGGCGCGCTATGGCTACACCTTC	CASSTGQARYGYTF
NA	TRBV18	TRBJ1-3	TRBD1	TGTGCCAGCTCACCCGACAGGGGCTCTGGAAACACCATATATTTT	CASSPDRGSGNTIYF
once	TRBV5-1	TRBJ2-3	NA	TGCGCCAGCACCCCTGTGGGGGCTCATCAAGATACGCAGTATTTT	CASTPVGAHQDTQYF
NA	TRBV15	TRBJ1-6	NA	TGTGCCACCAGCAGAGCCGGGACATTAGTTTCACCCCTCCACTTT	CATSRAGTLVSPLHF
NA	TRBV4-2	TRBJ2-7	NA	TGTGCCAGCAGCCAAGAGGCACCTAGCTCCTACGAGCAGTACTTC	CASSQEAPSSYEQYF
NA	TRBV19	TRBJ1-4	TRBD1	TGTGCCAGTAGTATGGAACCAGGGGGCAATAATGAAAAACTGTTTTTT	CASSMEPGGNNEKLFF
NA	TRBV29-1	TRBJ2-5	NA	TGCAGCGTTGCCGGGGAGACCCAGTACTTC	CSVAGETQYF
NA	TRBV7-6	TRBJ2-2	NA	TGTGCCAGCAGCTTCTTCGGGGAATCGAACACCGGGGAGCTGTTTTTT	CASSFFGESNTGELFF
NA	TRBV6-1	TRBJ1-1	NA	TGTGCCAGCACCAGGGGACTAGGGACTGAAGCTTTCTTT	CASTRGLGTEAFF
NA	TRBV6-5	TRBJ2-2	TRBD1	TGTGCCAGCAGTCATACAGGGGGAAGCACCGGGGAGCTGTTTTTT	CASSHTGGSTGELFF
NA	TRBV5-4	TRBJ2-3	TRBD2	TGTGCCAGCAGCTTGGACGGGCTAGCGGGGGGGCGGCCAGATACGCAGTATTTT	CASSLDGLAGGRPDTQYF
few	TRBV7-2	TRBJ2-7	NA	TGTGCCAGCAGCTTAGTTTTTCGCGAGCAGTACTTC	CASSLVFREQYF
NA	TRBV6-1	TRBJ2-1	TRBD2	TGTGCCAGCAGTGAACTAGCGGGGGGTATAGACAATGAGCAGTTCTTC	CASSELAGGIDNEQFF
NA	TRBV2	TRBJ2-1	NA	TGTGCCAGCAGTCAGCCCAGGGGCGCGAGGGGTGAGCAGTTCTTC	CASSQPRGARGEQFF
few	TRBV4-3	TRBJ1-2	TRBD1	TGCGCCAGCAGCCGCCAGGGGGAAGGCTACACCTTC	CASSRQGEGYTF
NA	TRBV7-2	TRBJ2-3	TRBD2	TGTGCCAGCAGCTCCGGACTAGCGGGGGGGCCCACAGATACGCAGTATTTT	CASSSGLAGGPTDTQYF
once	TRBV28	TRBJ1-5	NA	TGTGCCAGCAGTTTACCCGGGTTGGAGCCCCAGCATTTT	CASSLPGLEPQHF
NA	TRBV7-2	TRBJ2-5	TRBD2	TGTGCCAGCAGCCCCGGGGGGAGGCAAGAGACCCAGTACTTC	CASSPGGRQETQYF
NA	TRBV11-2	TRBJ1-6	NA	TGTGCCAGCAGCTTAGCGCAGGGTGGGTATTCACCCCTCCACTTT	CASSLAQGGYSPLHF
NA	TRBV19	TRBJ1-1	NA	TGTGCCAGTATCCGGCGGGGTGATGCTGAAGCTTTCTTT	CASIRRGDAEAFF
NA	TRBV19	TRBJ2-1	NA	TGTGCCAGTAGTATAGATCTCTACAATGAGCAGTTCTTC	CASSIDLYNEQFF
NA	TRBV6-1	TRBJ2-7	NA	TGTGCCAGCAGTAGACAGGTCGTGGGGTCCTACGAGCAGTACTTC	CASSRQVVGSYEQYF
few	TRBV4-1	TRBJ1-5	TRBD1	TGCGCCAGCAGCCAGGGGGACAGGGGGCTAGGTCAGCCCCAGCATTTT	CASSQGDRGLGQPQHF
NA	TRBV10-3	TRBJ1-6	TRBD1	TGTGCCATCCGAGCCGGGACAGGGAGGGATTCACCCCTCCACTTT	CAIRAGTGRDSPLHF
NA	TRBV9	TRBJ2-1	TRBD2	TGTGCCAGCAGCAGACTAGCGGGGGGGGACAATGAGCAGTTCTTC	CASSRLAGGDNEQFF
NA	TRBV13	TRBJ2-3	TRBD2	TGTGCCAGCAGCAAGACTAGCGGGAAACCAGATACGCAGTATTTT	CASSKTSGKPDTQYF
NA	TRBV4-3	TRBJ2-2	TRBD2	TGCGCCAGCAGCCAGCCGGGACTAGCGGGGGGGCAGGAGCTGTTTTTT	CASSQPGLAGGQELFF
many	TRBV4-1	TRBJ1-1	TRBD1	TGCGCCAGCAGCCAGGGACAGGGTTCTTTGACTGAAGCTTTCTTT	CASSQGQGSLTEAFF
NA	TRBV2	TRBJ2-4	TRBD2	TGTGCCAGCAAGAGCGGGGGGGCGTACATTCAGTACTTC	CASKSGGAYIQYF